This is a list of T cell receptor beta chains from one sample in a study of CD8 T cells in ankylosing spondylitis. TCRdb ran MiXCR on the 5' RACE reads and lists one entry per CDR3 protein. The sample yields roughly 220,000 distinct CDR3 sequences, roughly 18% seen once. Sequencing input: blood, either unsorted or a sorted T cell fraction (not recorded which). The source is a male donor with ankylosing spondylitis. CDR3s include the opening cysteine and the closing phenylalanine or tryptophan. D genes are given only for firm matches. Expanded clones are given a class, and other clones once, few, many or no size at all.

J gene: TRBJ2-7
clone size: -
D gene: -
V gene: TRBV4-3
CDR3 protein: CASSPGPPEATYEQYF
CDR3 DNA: TGCGCCAGCAGCCCAGGTCCCCCCGAAGCGACCTACGAGCAGTACTTC

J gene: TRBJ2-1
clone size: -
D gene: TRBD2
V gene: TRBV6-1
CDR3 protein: CASSRIAGGPEGEQFF
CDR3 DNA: TGTGCCAGCAGTCGGATAGCGGGAGGGCCAGAGGGTGAGCAGTTCTTC

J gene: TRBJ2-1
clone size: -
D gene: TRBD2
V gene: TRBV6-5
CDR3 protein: CASSYSRGLAPPGDEQFF
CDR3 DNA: TGTGCCAGCAGTTACTCGAGGGGACTAGCGCCTCCGGGGGATGAGCAGTTCTTC

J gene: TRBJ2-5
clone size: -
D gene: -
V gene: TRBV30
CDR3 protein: CAWRNRAEETQYF
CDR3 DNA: TGTGCCTGGAGAAACAGGGCTGAAGAGACCCAGTACTTC

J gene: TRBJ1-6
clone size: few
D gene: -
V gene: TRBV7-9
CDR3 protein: CASSSAGEIAYSPLHF
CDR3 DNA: TGTGCCAGCAGCTCTGCAGGGGAAATTGCTTATTCACCCCTCCACTTT

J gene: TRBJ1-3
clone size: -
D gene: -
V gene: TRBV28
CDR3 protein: CASSSRTWPGNTIYF
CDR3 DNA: TGTGCCAGCAGTTCCCGGACATGGCCTGGAAACACCATATATTTT

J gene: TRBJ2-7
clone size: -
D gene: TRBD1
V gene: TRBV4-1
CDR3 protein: CASSASPGQVSYEQYF
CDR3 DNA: TGCGCCAGCAGCGCTTCCCCGGGACAGGTGTCCTACGAGCAGTACTTC

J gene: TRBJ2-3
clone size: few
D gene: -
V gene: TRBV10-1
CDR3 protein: CASSGDLSTDTQYF
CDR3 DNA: TGCGCCAGCAGTGGGGACCTGAGCACAGATACGCAGTATTTT

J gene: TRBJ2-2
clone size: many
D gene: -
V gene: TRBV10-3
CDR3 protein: CAISEHVTENTGELFF
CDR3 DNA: TGTGCCATCAGTGAGCATGTGACGGAGAATACCGGGGAGCTGTTTTTT

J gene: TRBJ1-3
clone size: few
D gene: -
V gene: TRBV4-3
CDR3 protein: CASSQDYVGTSAGNTIYF
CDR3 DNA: TGCGCCAGCAGCCAAGACTACGTGGGAACAAGTGCTGGAAACACCATATATTTT

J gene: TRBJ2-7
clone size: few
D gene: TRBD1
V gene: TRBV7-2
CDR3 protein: CASSFGQGYSYEQYF
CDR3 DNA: TGTGCCAGCAGCTTCGGACAGGGGTACTCCTACGAGCAGTACTTC

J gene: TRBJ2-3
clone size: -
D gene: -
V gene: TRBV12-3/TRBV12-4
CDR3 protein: CASSFTLLTDTQYF
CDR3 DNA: TGTGCCAGCAGTTTTACCCTCCTCACAGATACGCAGTATTTT

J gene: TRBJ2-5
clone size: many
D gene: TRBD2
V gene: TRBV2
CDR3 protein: CASSEGTSGEETQYF
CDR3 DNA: TGTGCCAGCAGTGAAGGGACTAGCGGGGAAGAGACCCAGTACTTC

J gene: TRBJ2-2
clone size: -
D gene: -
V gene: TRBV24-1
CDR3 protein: CATSDTDSKNTGELFF
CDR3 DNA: TGTGCCACCAGTGATACTGACAGTAAAAACACCGGGGAGCTGTTTTTT

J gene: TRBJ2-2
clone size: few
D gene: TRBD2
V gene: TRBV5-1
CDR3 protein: CATPAGANTGELFF
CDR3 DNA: TGCGCCACCCCGGCGGGAGCGAACACCGGGGAGCTGTTTTTT

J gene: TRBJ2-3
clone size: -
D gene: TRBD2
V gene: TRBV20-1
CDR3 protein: CSARLAGDTDTQYF
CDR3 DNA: TGCAGTGCTAGATTAGCGGGGGACACAGATACGCAGTATTTT

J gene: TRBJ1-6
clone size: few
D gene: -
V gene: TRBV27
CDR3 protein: CASSLARPSSYNSPLHF
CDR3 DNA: TGTGCCAGCAGTTTGGCCCGACCGAGCTCCTATAATTCACCCCTCCACTTT

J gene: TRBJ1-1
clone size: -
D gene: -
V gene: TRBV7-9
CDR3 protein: CASSLIITAGEPEAFF
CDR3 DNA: TGTGCCAGCAGCTTAATCATTACAGCGGGAGAACCTGAAGCTTTCTTT

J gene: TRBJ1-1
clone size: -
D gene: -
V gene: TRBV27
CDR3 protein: CASSKPGGNTEAFF
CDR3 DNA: TGTGCCAGCAGTAAGCCCGGGGGGAACACTGAAGCTTTCTTT

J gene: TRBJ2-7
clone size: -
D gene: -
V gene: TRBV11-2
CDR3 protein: CASSSPHRVPNEQYF
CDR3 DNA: TGTGCCAGCAGCTCCCCCCACAGGGTTCCTAACGAGCAGTACTTC

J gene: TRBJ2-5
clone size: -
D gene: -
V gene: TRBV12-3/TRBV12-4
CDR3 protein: CASSWAAGRETQYF
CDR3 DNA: TGTGCCAGCAGTTGGGCGGCAGGGAGGGAGACCCAGTACTTC

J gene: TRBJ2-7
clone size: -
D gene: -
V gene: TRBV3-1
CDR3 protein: CASSQDLEQHPYEQYF
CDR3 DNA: TGTGCCAGCAGCCAAGATCTGGAACAGCATCCCTACGAGCAGTACTTC

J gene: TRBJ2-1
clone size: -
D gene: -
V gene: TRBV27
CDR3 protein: CASSAGASSYNEQFF
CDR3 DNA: TGTGCCAGCAGTGCGGGGGCCAGCTCCTACAATGAGCAGTTCTTC

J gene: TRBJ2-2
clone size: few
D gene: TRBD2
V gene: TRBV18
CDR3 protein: CASSPPGLAGGPADTGELFF
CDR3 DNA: TGTGCCAGCTCACCACCGGGACTAGCGGGGGGGCCCGCCGACACCGGGGAGCTGTTTTTT

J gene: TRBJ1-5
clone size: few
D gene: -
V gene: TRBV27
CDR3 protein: CASSPEDSNQPQHF
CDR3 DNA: TGTGCCAGCAGTCCCGAGGATAGCAATCAGCCCCAGCATTTT

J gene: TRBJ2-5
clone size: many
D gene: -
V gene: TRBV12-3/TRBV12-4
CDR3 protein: CASTPGMRETQYF
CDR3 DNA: TGTGCCAGCACCCCGGGGATGAGAGAGACCCAGTACTTC

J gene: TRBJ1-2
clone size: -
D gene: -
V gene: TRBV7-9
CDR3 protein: CASSLAVTAGAGYTF
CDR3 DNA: TGTGCCAGCAGCTTGGCGGTGACAGCCGGTGCCGGCTACACCTTC

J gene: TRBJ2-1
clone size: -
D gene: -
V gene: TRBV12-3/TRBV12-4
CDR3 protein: CASSPPGAGDHNEQFF
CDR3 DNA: TGTGCCAGCAGCCCCCCAGGGGCGGGAGACCACAATGAGCAGTTCTTC

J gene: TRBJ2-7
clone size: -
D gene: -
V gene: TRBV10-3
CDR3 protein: CATQTDSSYEQYF
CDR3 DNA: TGTGCCACCCAGACTGACAGCTCCTACGAGCAGTACTTC

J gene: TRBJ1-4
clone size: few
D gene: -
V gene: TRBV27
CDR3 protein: CASSIYNGEKLFF
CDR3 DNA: TGTGCCAGCAGCATATATAACGGTGAAAAACTGTTTTTT

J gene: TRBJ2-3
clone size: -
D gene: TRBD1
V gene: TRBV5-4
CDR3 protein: CASSSWGQTLTDTQYF
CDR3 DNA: TGTGCCAGCAGCTCGTGGGGACAGACACTCACAGATACGCAGTATTTT

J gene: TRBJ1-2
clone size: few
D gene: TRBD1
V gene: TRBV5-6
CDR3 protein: CASSLAGGVSLNYGYTF
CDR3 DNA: TGTGCCAGCAGCCTTGCAGGGGGCGTAAGCCTAAACTATGGCTACACCTTC

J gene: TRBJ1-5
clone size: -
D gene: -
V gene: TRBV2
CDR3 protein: CASSEYADSNQPQHF
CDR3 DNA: TGTGCCAGCAGTGAGTACGCAGATAGCAATCAGCCCCAGCATTTT

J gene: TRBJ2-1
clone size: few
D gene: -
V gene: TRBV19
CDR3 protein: CASRLTEDNEQFF
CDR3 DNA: TGTGCCAGTAGGCTGACAGAAGACAATGAGCAGTTCTTC

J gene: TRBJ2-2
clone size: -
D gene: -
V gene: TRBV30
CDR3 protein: CAWRRGDPGELFF
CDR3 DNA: TGTGCCTGGAGGAGGGGCGATCCCGGGGAGCTGTTTTTT